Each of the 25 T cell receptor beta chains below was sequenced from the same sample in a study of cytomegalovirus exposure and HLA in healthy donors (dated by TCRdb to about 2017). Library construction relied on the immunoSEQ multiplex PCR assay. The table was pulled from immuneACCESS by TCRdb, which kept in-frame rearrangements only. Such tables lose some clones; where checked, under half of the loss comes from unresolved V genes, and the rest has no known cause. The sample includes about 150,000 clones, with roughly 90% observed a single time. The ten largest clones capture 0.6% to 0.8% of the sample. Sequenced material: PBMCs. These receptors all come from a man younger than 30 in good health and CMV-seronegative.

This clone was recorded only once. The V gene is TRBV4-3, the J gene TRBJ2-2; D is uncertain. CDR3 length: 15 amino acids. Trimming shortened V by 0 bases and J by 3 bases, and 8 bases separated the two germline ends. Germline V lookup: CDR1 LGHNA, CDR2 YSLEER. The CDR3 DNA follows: TGCGCCAGCAGCCAAGATTATCGTTACACCGGGGAGCTGTTTTTT. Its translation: CASSQDYRYTGELFF.

The CDR3 protein is CASSVGQFEKLFF. CDR3 DNA sequence: TGTGCCAGCAGCGTGGGACAGTTTGAAAAACTGTTTTTT. V gene TRBV2 combines with J gene TRBJ1-4, with TRBD1 identical over 7 bases. Germline V gene lookup returns CDR1 SNHLY and CDR2 FYNNEI. CDR3 length: 13 amino acids. The V and J ends lost 6 bases and 7 bases, in that order; junction bases with no gene match: 5.

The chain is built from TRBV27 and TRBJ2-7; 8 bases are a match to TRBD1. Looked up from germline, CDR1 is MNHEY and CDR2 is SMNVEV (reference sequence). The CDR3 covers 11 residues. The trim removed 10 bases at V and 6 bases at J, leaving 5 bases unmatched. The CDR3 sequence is CATQGAGEQYF. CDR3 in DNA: TGTGCCACCCAGGGGGCCGGCGAGCAGTACTTC.

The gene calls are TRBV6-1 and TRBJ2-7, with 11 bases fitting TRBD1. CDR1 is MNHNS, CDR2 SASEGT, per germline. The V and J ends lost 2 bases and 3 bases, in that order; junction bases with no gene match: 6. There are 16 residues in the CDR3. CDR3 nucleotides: TGTGCCAGCAGTGAACCCGGGACAGGGGGAATCTACGAGCAGTACGTC. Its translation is CASSEPGTGGIYEQYV.

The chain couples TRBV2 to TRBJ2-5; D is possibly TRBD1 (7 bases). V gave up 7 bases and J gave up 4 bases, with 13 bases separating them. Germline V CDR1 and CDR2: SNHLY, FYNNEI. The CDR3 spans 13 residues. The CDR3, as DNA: TGTGCCAGCATGCAGGGGGGAGCAGAGACCCAGTACTTC. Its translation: CASMQGGAETQYF.

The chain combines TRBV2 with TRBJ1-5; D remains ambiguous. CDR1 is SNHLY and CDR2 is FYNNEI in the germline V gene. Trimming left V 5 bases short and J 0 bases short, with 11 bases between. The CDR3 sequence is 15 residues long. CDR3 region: CASSTGSHSNQPQHF. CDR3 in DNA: TGTGCCAGCAGTACCGGGTCGCATAGCAATCAGCCCCAGCATTTT.

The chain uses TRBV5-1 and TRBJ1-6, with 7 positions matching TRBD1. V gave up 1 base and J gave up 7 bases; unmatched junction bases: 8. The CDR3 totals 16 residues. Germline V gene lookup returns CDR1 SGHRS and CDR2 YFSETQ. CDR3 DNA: TGCGCCAGCAGCTTGACTAGACAGGGTGAGAATTCACCCCTCCACTTT. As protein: CASSLTRQGENSPLHF.

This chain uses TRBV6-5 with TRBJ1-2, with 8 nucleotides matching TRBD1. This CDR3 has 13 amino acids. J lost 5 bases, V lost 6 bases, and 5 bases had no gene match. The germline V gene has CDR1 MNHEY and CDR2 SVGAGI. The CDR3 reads CASRVGQAYGYTF. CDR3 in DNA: TGTGCCAGCAGAGTGGGACAGGCGTATGGCTACACCTTC.

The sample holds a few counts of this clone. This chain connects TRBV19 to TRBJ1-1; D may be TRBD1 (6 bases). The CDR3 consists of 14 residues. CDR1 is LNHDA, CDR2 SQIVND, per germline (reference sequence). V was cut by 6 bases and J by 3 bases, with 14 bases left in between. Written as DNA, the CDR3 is TGTGCCAGTAGCCCAATGGGGGCCTACACTGAAGCTTTCTTT. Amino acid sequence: CASSPMGAYTEAFF.

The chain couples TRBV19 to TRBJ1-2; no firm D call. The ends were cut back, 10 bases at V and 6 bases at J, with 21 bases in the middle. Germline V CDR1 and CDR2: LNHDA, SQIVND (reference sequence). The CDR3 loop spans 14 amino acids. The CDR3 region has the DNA TGTGCCACCCCGTATGGTGGTGGGAGGAATGGCTACACCTTC. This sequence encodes CATPYGGGRNGYTF.

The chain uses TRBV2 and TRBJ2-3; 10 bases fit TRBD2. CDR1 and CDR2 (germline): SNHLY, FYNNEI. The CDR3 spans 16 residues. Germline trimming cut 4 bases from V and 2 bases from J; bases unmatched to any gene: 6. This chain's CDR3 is CASSGLGLAITDTQYF. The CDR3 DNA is TGTGCCAGCAGTGGTCTGGGACTAGCGATCACAGATACGCAGTATTTT.

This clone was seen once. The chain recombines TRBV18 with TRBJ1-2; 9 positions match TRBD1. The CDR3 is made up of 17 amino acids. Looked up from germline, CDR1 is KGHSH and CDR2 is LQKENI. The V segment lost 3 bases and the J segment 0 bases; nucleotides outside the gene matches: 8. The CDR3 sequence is CASSPQRQGDTNYGYTF. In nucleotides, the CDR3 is TGTGCCAGCTCACCGCAAAGACAGGGGGACACTAACTATGGCTACACCTTC.

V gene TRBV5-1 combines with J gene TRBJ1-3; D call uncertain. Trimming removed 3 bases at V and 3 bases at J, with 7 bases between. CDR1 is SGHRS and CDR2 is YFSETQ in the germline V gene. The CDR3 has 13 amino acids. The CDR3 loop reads CASSSPGGNTIYF. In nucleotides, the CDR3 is TGCGCCAGCAGCTCTCCCGGTGGAAACACCATATATTTT.

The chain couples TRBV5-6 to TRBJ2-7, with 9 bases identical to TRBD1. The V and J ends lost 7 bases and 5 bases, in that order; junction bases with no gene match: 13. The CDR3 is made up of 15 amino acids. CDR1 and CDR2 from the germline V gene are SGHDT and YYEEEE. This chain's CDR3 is CASGMYGTGFHEQYF. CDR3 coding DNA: TGTGCCAGCGGTATGTACGGGACAGGGTTCCACGAGCAGTACTTC.

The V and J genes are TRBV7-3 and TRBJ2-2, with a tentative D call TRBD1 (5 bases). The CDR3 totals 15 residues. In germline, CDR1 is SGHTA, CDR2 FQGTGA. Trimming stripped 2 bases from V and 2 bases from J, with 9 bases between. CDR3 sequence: CASSLFQGNTGELFF. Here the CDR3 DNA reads TGTGCCAGCAGCTTATTCCAGGGCAACACCGGGGAGCTGTTTTTT.

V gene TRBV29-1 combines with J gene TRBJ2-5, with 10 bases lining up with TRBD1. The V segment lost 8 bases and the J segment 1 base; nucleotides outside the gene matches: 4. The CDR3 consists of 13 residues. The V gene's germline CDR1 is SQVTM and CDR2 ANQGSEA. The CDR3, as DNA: TGCAGCTTAAGACAGGGGGCCCAAGAGACCCAGTACTTC. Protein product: CSLRQGAQETQYF.

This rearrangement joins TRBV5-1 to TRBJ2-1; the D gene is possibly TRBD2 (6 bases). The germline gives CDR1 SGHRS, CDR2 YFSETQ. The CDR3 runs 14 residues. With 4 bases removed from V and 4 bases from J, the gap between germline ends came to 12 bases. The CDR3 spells CASSPGTSYNEQFF. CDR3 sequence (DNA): TGCGCCAGCAGCCCTGGGACTTCATACAATGAGCAGTTCTTC.

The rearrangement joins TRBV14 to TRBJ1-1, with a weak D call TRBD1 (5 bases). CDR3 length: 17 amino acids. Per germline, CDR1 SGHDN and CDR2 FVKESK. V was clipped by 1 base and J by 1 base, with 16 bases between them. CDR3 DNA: TGTGCCAGCAGCCAAGCTAGGGGTCGCGGGAGGAACACTGAAGCTTTCTTT. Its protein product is CASSQARGRGRNTEAFF.

The CDR3 loop is CASSHGWAEAFF. The CDR3 nucleotides are TGTGCCAGCAGCCACGGGTGGGCTGAAGCTTTCTTT. This chain joins TRBV7-9 and TRBJ1-1; D call uncertain. Germline CDR1 reads SEHNR; CDR2 reads FQNEAQ (reference sequence). V lost 5 bases, J lost 6 bases, and 10 bases lay in between. CDR3 size: 12 residues.

DNA of the CDR3: TGTGCCAGCAGTTACCCGCCCGGGACAGGGGCCTACGAGCAGTACTTC. This sequence encodes CASSYPPGTGAYEQYF. The gene calls are TRBV6-5 and TRBJ2-7; 10 bases are shared with TRBD1. The CDR3 totals 16 residues. The V gene's germline CDR1 is MNHEY and CDR2 SVGAGI. V trimming: 2 bases; J trimming: 2 bases; junction bases outside the gene matches: 6.

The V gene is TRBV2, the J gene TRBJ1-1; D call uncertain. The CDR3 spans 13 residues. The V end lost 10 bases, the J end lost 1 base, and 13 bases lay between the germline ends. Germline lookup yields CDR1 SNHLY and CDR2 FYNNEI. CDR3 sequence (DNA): TGTGCCACACTTCTTGGAGGGAACACTGAAGCTTTCTTT. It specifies CATLLGGNTEAFF.

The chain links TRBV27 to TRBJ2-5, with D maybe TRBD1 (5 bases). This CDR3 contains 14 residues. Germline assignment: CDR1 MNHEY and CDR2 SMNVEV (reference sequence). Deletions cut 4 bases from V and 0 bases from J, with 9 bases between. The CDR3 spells CASSSSDNQETQYF. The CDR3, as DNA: TGTGCCAGCAGTTCGTCGGACAACCAAGAGACCCAGTACTTC.

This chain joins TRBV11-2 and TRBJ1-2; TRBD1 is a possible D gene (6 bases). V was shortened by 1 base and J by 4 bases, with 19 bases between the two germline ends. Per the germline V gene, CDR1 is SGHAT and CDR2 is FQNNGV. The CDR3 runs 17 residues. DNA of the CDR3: TGTGCCAGCAGCTTAGTGGGCTTGGTAGGACAGCTCTATGGCTACACCTTC. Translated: CASSLVGLVGQLYGYTF.

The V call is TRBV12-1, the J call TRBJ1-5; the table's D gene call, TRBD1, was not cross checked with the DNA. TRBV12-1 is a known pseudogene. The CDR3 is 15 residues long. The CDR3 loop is CASSSPDRDHQPQHF. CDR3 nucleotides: TGTGCCAGCAGTTCCCCTGACAGAGACCATCAGCCCCAGCATTTT.

CDR3 amino acids: CASRPSLATNEKLFF. DNA of the CDR3: TGTGCCAGCAGGCCTTCCCTAGCAACTAATGAAAAACTGTTTTTT. The chain joins TRBV6-6 to TRBJ1-4; no firm D call. With 6 bases removed from V and 0 bases from J, the gap between germline ends came to 11 bases. CDR3 size: 15 residues. Germline CDR1 and CDR2: MNHNY and SVGAGI (reference sequence).